This passage covers 28 T cell receptor beta chains from one sample sequenced in a study of blood T cell repertoires in COVID-19. This table comes from immunoSEQ multiplex PCR, and its TCRdb copy is limited to in-frame clones, with some not included. The sample lists hundreds of thousands of clones, about 93% seen once, with approximately 2% in the top ten. Sequenced input: PBMCs or T cells enriched from blood (not recorded which). Receptors originate from a woman aged 18 to 35 who had recovered from COVID-19.

The V call is TRBV18, the J call TRBJ2-1; D gene uncertain. Germline V gene sequence: CDR1 KGHSH, CDR2 LQKENI. V lost 6 bases and J lost 10, with 19 bases in between. The CDR3 is made up of 14 amino acids. CDR3 loop: CASSLHPAAIEQFF. DNA of the CDR3: TGTGCCAGCTCTCTACACCCGGCGGCCATCGAGCAGTTCTTC.

The chain recombines TRBV27 with TRBJ2-7; 9 bases map to TRBD2. Per the germline V gene, CDR1 is MNHEY and CDR2 is SMNVEV (reference sequence). The CDR3 is 15 amino acids. The V segment lost 3 bases and the J segment 4 bases; nucleotides outside the gene matches: 7. This chain's CDR3 is CASSLVAGEGYEQYF. As DNA, the CDR3 is TGTGCCAGCAGTTTGGTAGCGGGAGAAGGATACGAGCAGTACTTC.

The chain employs TRBV11-2 and TRBJ1-2, with D possibly TRBD1 on 6 matching bases. Germline V lookup: CDR1 SGHAT, CDR2 FQNNGV. V lost 3 bases, J lost 2 bases, and 13 bases lay in between. CDR3 size: 15 residues. DNA for the CDR3: TGTGCCAGCAGCTTGGGCGTCGGACAGAACTATGGCTACACCTTC. This encodes CASSLGVGQNYGYTF.

This chain connects TRBV21-1 to TRBJ2-4; the D call of TRBD1 is as the table states it, not checked on the DNA. TRBV21-1 is a recognized pseudogene. This CDR3 contains 15 residues. CDR3 residues: CASVRTGLTKNIQYF. CDR3 in DNA: TGTGCCAGCGTTAGAACAGGGTTGACCAAAAACATTCAGTACTTC.

In DNA form, the CDR3 reads TGTGCCAGCAGTCTCAGGGGAAAATGGGGCTACACCTTC. Its translation is CASSLRGKWGYTF. J is TRBJ1-2 and V is TRBV12-3 or TRBV12-4, with D perhaps TRBD1 (6 bases). The CDR3 has 13 amino acids. The V gene lost 5 bases and the J gene lost 8 bases, with 15 bases spanning the gap.

The chain has TRBV6-5 and TRBJ1-2; weak D call: TRBD1 (6 bases). The CDR3 is made up of 15 amino acids. Trimming cost V 6 bases and J 6 bases, with 20 bases left between them. Per germline, CDR1 MNHEY and CDR2 SVGAGI. The CDR3 coding sequence is TGTGCCAGCAGCCGACAGGCACTGGGCAGAGATGGCTACACCTTC. It is translated as CASSRQALGRDGYTF.

CDR3 in amino acids: CASRGTGGSSYNSPLHF. The CDR3 DNA follows: TGTGCCAGCCGCGGGACAGGGGGAAGCTCCTATAATTCACCCCTCCACTTT. The chain carries TRBV2 and TRBJ1-6, with 11 bases fitting TRBD1. The trim removed 8 bases at V and 0 bases at J, leaving 6 bases unmatched. The germline gives CDR1 SNHLY, CDR2 FYNNEI. The CDR3 length is 17 residues.

The rearrangement links TRBV7-9 to TRBJ1-1; D is possibly TRBD1 (5 bases). The CDR3 runs to 16 residues. Germline V gene sequence: CDR1 SEHNR, CDR2 FQNEAQ (reference sequence). Between the trimmed V and J ends, which lost 0 bases and 1 base, there was a span of 12 bases. This CDR3 reads CASSLAGAGENTEAFF. The CDR3 DNA is TGTGCCAGCAGCTTAGCAGGGGCGGGGGAGAACACTGAAGCTTTCTTT.

The V gene is TRBV2, the J gene TRBJ2-4; no clear D gene. V dropped 4 bases and J dropped 4 bases, with 11 bases sitting between them. The CDR3 spans 14 residues. Germline V gene lookup returns CDR1 SNHLY and CDR2 FYNNEI. In DNA form, the CDR3 reads TGTGCCAGCAGTGTGAACTACGGAAAAAACATTCAGTACTTC. Its translation: CASSVNYGKNIQYF.

V gene TRBV7-2 combines with J gene TRBJ2-3; D gene uncertain. V was shortened by 1 base and J by 0 bases, with 14 bases between the two germline ends. CDR3 length: 17 residues. Germline loops: CDR1 SGHTA, CDR2 FQGNSA. The CDR3 loop is CASSLGRRKTSTDTQYF. In nucleotides, the CDR3 is TGTGCCAGCAGCTTAGGAAGGCGGAAGACTAGCACAGATACGCAGTATTTT. Full variable domain (outside the CDR3, taken from reference TRBV7-2 and TRBJ2-3): GAGVSQSPSNKVTEKGKDVELRCDPISGHTALYWYRQSLGQGLEFLIYFQGNSAPDKSGLPSDRFSAERTGGSVSTLTIQRTQQEDSAVYLCASSLGRRKTSTDTQYFGPGTRLTVL.

The V call is TRBV28, the J call TRBJ2-3; 10 nucleotides agree with TRBD2. V lost 6 bases to trimming and J lost 3 bases; unmatched junction nucleotides: 12. CDR3 length: 17 amino acids. From germline, CDR1 is MDHEN and CDR2 SYDVKM. The CDR3 loop reads CASSPETSGVVTDTQYF. CDR3 in DNA: TGTGCCAGCAGCCCTGAAACTAGCGGGGTGGTGACAGATACGCAGTATTTT.

The gene calls are TRBV27 and TRBJ2-7; 12 nucleotides agree with TRBD2. V lost 6 bases, J lost 5 bases, and 8 bases stayed unmatched. Germline V gives CDR1 MNHEY, CDR2 SMNVEV (reference sequence). The CDR3 contains 15 residues. CDR3 amino acids: CASSPRLAGAHEQYF. The CDR3 coding sequence is TGTGCCAGCAGCCCCAGACTAGCGGGAGCTCACGAGCAGTACTTC.

V gene TRBV12-5 combines with J gene TRBJ1-1; TRBD1 matches at 7 bases. V shed 5 bases, J shed 0 bases, and the junction held 3 bases outside the gene matches. This CDR3 is 14 amino acids long. Germline loops: CDR1 LGHNT, CDR2 FRNRAP. CDR3 nucleotides: TGTGCTAGTGGTCCCGGGACAGTGAACACTGAAGCTTTCTTT. Translating gives CASGPGTVNTEAFF. Full variable domain (outside the CDR3, taken from reference TRBV12-5 and TRBJ1-1): DARVTQTPRHKVTEMGQEVTMRCQPILGHNTVFWYRQTMMQGLELLAYFRNRAPLDDSGMPKDRFSAEMPDATLATLKIQPSEPRDSAVYFCASGPGTVNTEAFFGQGTRLTVV.

The chain recombines TRBV5-1 with TRBJ1-2; D is unresolved. This CDR3 contains 15 residues. Trimming cost V 4 bases and J 0 bases, with 13 bases left between them. Germline CDR1 and CDR2: SGHRS and YFSETQ. The CDR3 nucleotides are TGCGCCAGCAGCGAGGGTTCAACCACTAACTATGGCTACACCTTC. Its protein product is CASSEGSTTNYGYTF.

The rearrangement uses TRBV5-1 and TRBJ2-1, with D tentatively TRBD1 (5 bases). The V end lost 0 bases, the J end lost 10 bases, and 14 bases lay between the germline ends. Germline CDR1 and CDR2: SGHRS and YFSETQ. CDR3 length equals 14 residues. The DNA for the CDR3 is TGCGCCAGCAGCTTGGTCCTAGGGGCCCAGGAGCAGTTCTTC. As protein: CASSLVLGAQEQFF.

The rearrangement links TRBV5-4 to TRBJ2-3; 8 nucleotides agree with TRBD1. From germline, CDR1 is SGHNT and CDR2 YYREEE (reference sequence). Trimming cost V 4 bases and J 4 bases; bases outside gene matches: 5. There are 14 residues in the CDR3. DNA of the CDR3: TGTGCCAGCAGCACAGGACAGGGAGCAGATACGCAGTATTTT. This gives the protein CASSTGQGADTQYF. The variable domain in full, completed from reference TRBV5-4 and TRBJ2-3, reads ETGVTQSPTHLIKTRGQQVTLRCSSQSGHNTVSWYQQALGQGPQFIFQYYREEENGRGNFPPRFSGLQFPNYSSELNVNALELDDSALYLCASSTGQGADTQYFGPGTRLTVL.

This sequence joins TRBV27 and TRBJ1-2; unclear D gene. Trimming cost V 6 bases and J 0 bases, with 11 bases left between them. Germline V gives CDR1 MNHEY, CDR2 SMNVEV (reference sequence). This CDR3 has 14 residues. CDR3: CASSLARTNYGYTF. The DNA of the CDR3 is TGTGCCAGCAGCCTTGCGAGAACTAACTATGGCTACACCTTC.

Details on this clone: The sample carries other DNA sequences with the same CDR3. The chain couples TRBV28 to TRBJ1-5; maybe TRBD1 (5 bases). This CDR3 comprises 15 residues. With 4 bases removed from V and 0 bases from J, the gap between germline ends came to 10 bases. The germline CDR1 and CDR2 sequences are MDHEN and SYDVKM. Written as DNA, the CDR3 is TGTGCCAGCAGTTCATCAGGGTTTAGCAATCAGCCCCAGCATTTT. Protein product: CASSSSGFSNQPQHF.

A single count supports this clone. The chain links TRBV5-6 to TRBJ1-4; a possible D gene is TRBD1 (6 bases). This CDR3 region has 15 residues. CDR1 and CDR2 (germline): SGHDT, YYEEEE. The ends were cut back, 3 bases at V and 3 bases at J, with 12 bases in the middle. The CDR3 reads CASSSVGGSNEKLFF. CDR3 nucleotide sequence: TGTGCCAGCAGCTCCGTAGGGGGTTCTAATGAAAAACTGTTTTTT.

The chain joins TRBV5-1 to TRBJ1-1, with D perhaps matching TRBD1 (5 bases). The V and J ends lost 3 bases and 3 bases respectively, with 9 bases between them. This CDR3 contains 13 residues. The V gene's germline CDR1 is SGHRS and CDR2 YFSETQ. CDR3 bases: TGCGCCAGCAGCTCCTGGGGGGACACTGAAGCTTTCTTT. Amino acids: CASSSWGDTEAFF.

J is TRBJ1-2 and V is TRBV28, with D tentatively TRBD1 (5 bases). The CDR3 length is 11 residues. Between the trimmed V and J ends, which lost 6 bases and 12 bases, there was a span of 14 bases. Germline CDR1 reads MDHEN; CDR2 reads SYDVKM. CDR3 region: CASRRRPGNTF. The CDR3 nucleotides are TGTGCCAGCAGGAGACGACCAGGGAACACCTTC.

CDR3 protein: CASSLGQGTPYEQYF. The CDR3 nucleotides are TGTGCCAGCAGTTTGGGGCAGGGGACCCCCTACGAGCAGTACTTC. The chain uses TRBV27 and TRBJ2-7; the D gene is possibly TRBD1 (6 bases). The CDR3 is 15 amino acids. Germline V gene data show CDR1 as MNHEY and CDR2 as SMNVEV (reference sequence). Trimming pared 3 bases from V and 2 bases from J, leaving 14 bases between.

With respect to this clone: Distinct nucleotide sequences in the sample also encode this CDR3. V and J are TRBV7-2 and TRBJ2-5; a possible D gene is TRBD2 (5 bases). Trimming removed 1 base from V and 5 bases from J, with 8 bases in between. Germline CDR1 SGHTA, CDR2 FQGNSA. This CDR3 has 13 residues. CDR3 amino acids: CASSLGAVETQYF. In DNA, the CDR3 is TGTGCCAGCAGCTTAGGAGCGGTCGAGACCCAGTACTTC.

Concerning this clone: This clone may be a read error of a much larger clone one base away. The V and J genes are TRBV9 and TRBJ2-2; D not resolved. This CDR3 region has 12 residues. With 7 bases removed from V and 1 base from J, the gap between germline ends came to 5 bases. CDR1 and CDR2 from the germline V gene are SGDLS and YYNGEE. This CDR3 is CASGLNTGELFF. For the CDR3, the DNA is TGTGCCAGCGGCCTGAACACCGGGGAGCTGTTTTTT.

The table lists this clone with a few counts. The chain couples TRBV6-2 or TRBV6-3 to TRBJ2-7, with 7 bases matching TRBD2. Losses at the gene ends were 4 bases for V and 0 bases for J; bases not matched to a gene: 3. In germline, CDR1 is MNHEY, CDR2 SVGEGT. The CDR3 loop spans 14 amino acids. The CDR3 DNA follows: TGTGCCAGCAGTTTGCGGGAGACCTCCTACGAGCAGTACTTC. This translates into CASSLRETSYEQYF.

V is TRBV11-2 and J is TRBJ1-2; 8 bases are shared with TRBD1. V lost 1 base and J lost 7; bases outside the gene matches: 8. The CDR3 sequence is 15 residues long. Germline V gene lookup returns CDR1 SGHAT and CDR2 FQNNGV. The DNA for the CDR3 is TGTGCCAGCAGCTTAGCGGCAGGGGGCGTATCTGGCTACACCTTC. It yields the protein CASSLAAGGVSGYTF.

The chain employs TRBV6-1 and TRBJ1-5; D is unresolved. V lost 2 bases and J lost 6, with 11 bases in between. This CDR3 is built from 14 residues. The germline gives CDR1 MNHNS, CDR2 SASEGT. This chain's CDR3 is CASSERVLGQPQHF. Written as DNA, the CDR3 is TGTGCCAGCAGTGAACGGGTTTTAGGTCAGCCCCAGCATTTT.

The chain uses TRBV7-8 and TRBJ1-2, with TRBD1 identical over 7 bases. The CDR3 length is 13 residues. Germline CDR1 SGHVS, CDR2 FQNEAQ. The V gene end was trimmed by 5 bases and the J gene end by 8 bases; junction bases not matched to a gene: 8. DNA for the CDR3: TGTGCCAGCAGCCAACAGGGGATGGAGGGCTACACCTTC. The encoded protein is CASSQQGMEGYTF.